The 29 T cell receptor beta chains below were found in one sample sequenced in a study of blood T cell repertoires in COVID-19. This table comes from immunoSEQ multiplex PCR, and its TCRdb copy is limited to in-frame clones, with some not included. This sample has 200,000 to 300,000 clones; about 86% occur once, and the top ten carry 3%. The specimen sequenced was peripheral blood. The receptors shown here come from a woman aged 25 to 39 who had recovered from COVID-19.

This chain joins TRBV27 and TRBJ2-6; D is undetermined. This CDR3 spans 14 amino acids. Trimming cost V 3 bases and J 0 bases, with 3 bases left between them. Germline-derived CDR1 and CDR2 are MNHEY and SMNVEV (reference sequence). This CDR3 is CASSFRSGANVLTF. The CDR3 DNA is TGTGCCAGCAGTTTCCGCTCTGGGGCCAACGTCCTGACTTTC.

The rearrangement joins TRBV11-1 to TRBJ2-2; TRBD1 matches 9 bases. Germline CDR1 SGHAT, CDR2 FQDESV (reference sequence). V trimming: 5 bases; J trimming: 6 bases; junction bases outside the gene matches: 7. This CDR3 spans 15 amino acids. CDR3 nucleotide sequence: TGTGCCAGCAGCCTAGGGACAGGGTTCGCCGGGGAGCTGTTTTTT. It translates to CASSLGTGFAGELFF. Full variable domain (outside the CDR3, taken from reference TRBV11-1 and TRBJ2-2): EAEVAQSPRYKITEKSQAVAFWCDPISGHATLYWYRQILGQGPELLVQFQDESVVDDSQLPKDRFSAERLKGVDSTLKIQPAELGDSAMYLCASSLGTGFAGELFFGEGSRLTVL.

The chain recombines TRBV4-2 with TRBJ2-1, with D tentatively TRBD2 (5 bases). CDR3 length: 14 residues. Trimming took 8 bases from V and 0 from J, leaving 11 bases between them. Germline V lookup: CDR1 LGHNA, CDR2 YNFKEQ. In DNA, the CDR3 is TGTGCCAGCGGCGGTACTAGCTCCTACAATGAGCAGTTCTTC. It encodes CASGGTSSYNEQFF.

Worth noting for this clone: The sample holds other DNA sequences that translate to the same CDR3. This chain uses TRBV19 with TRBJ2-1; 13 bases align to TRBD2. There are 17 residues in the CDR3. Looked up from germline, CDR1 is LNHDA and CDR2 is SQIVND (reference sequence). Germline trimming cut 0 bases from V and 4 bases from J; bases unmatched to any gene: 3. The CDR3: CASSIDRLAGGYNEQFF. The CDR3 nucleotides are TGTGCCAGTAGTATAGATCGACTAGCGGGGGGATACAATGAGCAGTTCTTC.

The V and J genes are TRBV5-1 and TRBJ2-5; 16 nucleotides align to TRBD2. Per germline, CDR1 SGHRS and CDR2 YFSETQ. CDR3 length equals 15 residues. V dropped 4 bases and J dropped 9; count of bases not matched to a gene: 6. The CDR3 DNA reads as TGCGCCAGCAGCCCGGGACTAGCGGGGGGGCAGGCCCAGTACTTC. As protein: CASSPGLAGGQAQYF.

The chain uses TRBV3-1 (or the pseudogene TRBV3-2) and TRBJ2-1; no reliable D call. CDR3 length equals 15 residues. V was cut by 5 bases and J by 0 bases, with 11 bases left in between. Germline values: CDR1 LGHDT, CDR2 YNNKEL (reference sequence). The chain's CDR3 is CASSSSLSSYNEQFF. The CDR3 coding sequence is TGTGCCAGCAGCTCCTCTCTAAGCTCCTACAATGAGCAGTTCTTC.

The chain employs TRBV5-6 and TRBJ2-3, with TRBD2 identical over 9 bases. J was trimmed by 3 bases and V by 6 bases; bases with no gene match: 8. This CDR3 has 15 residues. Germline CDR1 is SGHDT and CDR2 is YYEEEE. CDR3 sequence: CASNGGGAGTDTQYF. The DNA of the CDR3 is TGTGCCAGCAACGGCGGGGGGGCCGGGACAGATACGCAGTATTTT.

V gene TRBV2 combines with J gene TRBJ2-1, with 11 bases that match TRBD1. J gave up 7 bases and V 7 bases, and 9 bases lay outside the gene matches. Germline V gives CDR1 SNHLY, CDR2 FYNNEI. There are 15 residues in the CDR3. CDR3 region: CASKLGTGGSNEQFF. As DNA, the CDR3 is TGTGCCAGCAAACTCGGGACAGGGGGATCTAATGAGCAGTTCTTC.

This clone appeared a single time. The chain joins TRBV5-1 to TRBJ2-5, with 8 bases fitting TRBD1. CDR3 length equals 16 residues. Germline V lookup: CDR1 SGHRS, CDR2 YFSETQ. V shed 2 bases and J 5 bases; nucleotides not matched to a gene: 11. CDR3 sequence reads: CASSFRQGLGGETQYF. The CDR3 DNA reads as TGCGCCAGCAGCTTCCGACAGGGGCTGGGGGGTGAGACCCAGTACTTC.

This clone has a single count. The rearrangement uses TRBV5-1 and TRBJ1-6, with TRBD1 as a possible D gene (5 bases). Per the germline V gene, CDR1 is SGHRS and CDR2 is YFSETQ. The CDR3 has 14 amino acids. V lost 0 bases, J lost 12 bases, and 13 bases lay in between. DNA for the CDR3: TGCGCCAGCAGCTTGGAAGGGGCGCAGATACCCCTCCACTTT. This codes for CASSLEGAQIPLHF.

The rearrangement links TRBV29-1 to TRBJ2-7; D may be TRBD1 (6 bases). V was clipped by 6 bases and J by 2 bases, with 14 bases between them. Germline lookup yields CDR1 SQVTM and CDR2 ANQGSEA. CDR3 length: 13 residues. This CDR3 reads CSVRSPGAYEQYF. CDR3 coding DNA: TGCAGCGTCAGAAGCCCAGGGGCCTACGAGCAGTACTTC.

The CDR3 sequence is CASSYFRDSETQYF. CDR3 bases: TGTGCCAGCAGTTACTTCCGGGACAGTGAGACCCAGTACTTC. The chain employs TRBV6-5 and TRBJ2-5, with TRBD1 matching 7 bases. Germline V lookup: CDR1 MNHEY, CDR2 SVGAGI. V trimming: 1 base; J trimming: 5 bases; junction bases outside the gene matches: 4. The CDR3 has 14 residues.

This chain joins TRBV4-1 and TRBJ1-1, with D possibly TRBD1 on 6 matching bases. Germline-derived CDR1 and CDR2 are MGHRA and YSYEKL. V was clipped by 0 bases and J by 6 bases, with 14 bases between them. The CDR3 spans 15 residues. The CDR3 spells CASSQDKGGGAEAFF. The CDR3 DNA reads as TGCGCCAGCAGCCAAGATAAGGGAGGGGGGGCTGAAGCTTTCTTT.

Written as DNA, the CDR3 is TGCGCCAGCAGCCCCTCTACCACAGGGGTTGGGGAGACCCAGTACTTC. Amino acid sequence: CASSPSTTGVGETQYF. This chain links TRBV5-1 with TRBJ2-5; 7 bases fit TRBD1. Per germline, CDR1 SGHRS and CDR2 YFSETQ. The CDR3 is made up of 16 amino acids. V gave up 4 bases and J gave up 5 bases; unmatched junction bases: 14. Drawing the rest from reference TRBV5-1 and TRBJ2-5, the complete variable domain is KAGVTQTPRYLIKTRGQQVTLSCSPISGHRSVSWYQQTPGQGLQFLFEYFSETQRNKGNFPGRFSGRQFSNSRSEMNVSTLELGDSALYLCASSPSTTGVGETQYFGPGTRLLVL.

This chain connects TRBV6-6 to TRBJ2-7; TRBD1 matches 12 bases. With 6 bases clipped from V and 5 bases from J, the junction kept 11 bases outside the gene matches. Per germline, CDR1 MNHNY and CDR2 SVGAGI (reference sequence). The CDR3 contains 16 residues. The CDR3: CASSDIRDRGRNEQYF. The CDR3 DNA reads TGTGCCAGCAGCGATATCCGGGACAGGGGGCGGAACGAGCAGTACTTC.

The V and J genes are TRBV2 and TRBJ2-6; TRBD1 is a possible D gene (6 bases). CDR1 is SNHLY and CDR2 is FYNNEI in the germline V gene. The CDR3 contains 15 residues. V lost 5 bases, J lost 2 bases, and 10 bases lay in between. For the CDR3, the DNA is TGTGCCAGCAGTTTCAGGGGTCCTGGGGCCAACGTCCTGACTTTC. This encodes CASSFRGPGANVLTF.

J is TRBJ2-2 and V is TRBV9; D may be TRBD1 (6 bases). This CDR3 comprises 15 residues. Trimming took 4 bases from V and 0 from J, leaving 10 bases between them. CDR1 and CDR2 from the germline V gene are SGDLS and YYNGEE. The CDR3, as DNA: TGTGCCAGCAGCTCAGGACAGACGAACACCGGGGAGCTGTTTTTT. This codes for CASSSGQTNTGELFF.

The genes are TRBV5-1 and TRBJ2-5, with 10 bases lining up with TRBD2. The germline gives CDR1 SGHRS, CDR2 YFSETQ. There are 19 residues in the CDR3. V trimming: 4 bases; J trimming: 3 bases; junction bases outside the gene matches: 18. This chain's CDR3 is CASSTWGPLTSGEEETQYF. The CDR3 coding sequence is TGCGCCAGCAGCACCTGGGGGCCCCTAACTAGCGGGGAGGAAGAGACCCAGTACTTC.

The chain uses TRBV4-2 and TRBJ2-3; 8 bases match TRBD2. CDR3 length equals 16 residues. Per germline, CDR1 LGHNA and CDR2 YNFKEQ. V shed 4 bases and J 3 bases; nucleotides not matched to a gene: 9. The CDR3 region is CASSPVGGLDTDTQYF. CDR3 DNA: TGTGCCAGCAGCCCCGTGGGGGGACTAGATACAGATACGCAGTATTTT.

The chain has TRBV18 and TRBJ2-5; TRBD2 matches 9 bases. The CDR3 spans 14 residues. V shed 5 bases, J shed 5 bases, and the junction held 6 bases outside the gene matches. CDR1 and CDR2 (germline): KGHSH, LQKENI. The CDR3 nucleotides are TGTGCCAGCTCAGGCATAGCGGGGGACGAGACCCAGTACTTC. It yields the protein CASSGIAGDETQYF.

In DNA, the CDR3 is TGTGCCAGCAGCTTATGGTTAGGAGCGGACAGGAGGAATTCACCCCTCCACTTT. Protein product: CASSLWLGADRRNSPLHF. The chain has TRBV7-2 and TRBJ1-6; 7 bases are a match to TRBD1. V trimming: 2 bases; J trimming: 7 bases; junction bases outside the gene matches: 14. The V gene's germline CDR1 is SGHTA and CDR2 FQGNSA. The CDR3 has 18 residues.

This chain uses TRBV19 with TRBJ1-1, with D maybe TRBD1 (5 bases). The V end lost 7 bases, the J end lost 1 base, and 16 bases lay between the germline ends. CDR1 is LNHDA, CDR2 SQIVND, per germline (reference sequence). This CDR3 is built from 15 residues. The CDR3 reads CASTMGQVQNTEAFF. The DNA for the CDR3 is TGTGCCAGTACCATGGGGCAGGTTCAGAACACTGAAGCTTTCTTT.

The V call is TRBV23-1, the J call TRBJ2-5, with 8 bases aligning to TRBD2. TRBV23-1 is an ORF; its function is uncertain. J lost 2 bases, V lost 4 bases, and 3 bases had no gene match. The CDR3 extends over 14 amino acids. CDR3 loop: CASSRTGGQETQYF. The CDR3 DNA follows: TGCGCCAGCAGTCGGACGGGGGGGCAAGAGACCCAGTACTTC.

This clone was counted a few times. The chain carries TRBV15 and TRBJ2-3; 9 bases agree with TRBD1. This CDR3 contains 16 residues. The J segment lost 1 base and the V segment lost 3 bases, leaving 5 bases of the junction unmatched. The germline gives CDR1 LNHNV, CDR2 YYDKDF (reference sequence). As DNA, the CDR3 is TGTGCCACCAGCAGGGCTCGGGACAGGGGCACAGATACGCAGTATTTT. Translating gives CATSRARDRGTDTQYF.

The J gene is TRBJ2-5, the V gene TRBV18; D not certain. The ends were cut back, 0 bases at V and 0 bases at J, with 5 bases in the middle. CDR1 and CDR2 (germline): KGHSH, LQKENI. CDR3 size: 14 residues. In nucleotides, the CDR3 is TGTGCCAGCTCACCACCGAGCCACCAAGAGACCCAGTACTTC. As protein: CASSPPSHQETQYF. Full variable domain (rest looked up from reference TRBV18 and TRBJ2-5): NAGVMQNPRHLVRRRGQEARLRCSPMKGHSHVYWYRQLPEEGLKFMVYLQKENIIDESGMPKERFSAEFPKEGPSILRIQQVVRGDSAAYFCASSPPSHQETQYFGPGTRLLVL.

The V gene is TRBV10-3, the J gene TRBJ2-3; 8 bases are a match to TRBD2. Trimming took 7 bases from V and 3 from J; bases not matched to a gene: 6. The length of the CDR3 is 14 residues. Germline V lookup: CDR1 ENHRY, CDR2 SYGVKD. This CDR3 is CAIKETSETDTQYF. In DNA form, the CDR3 reads TGTGCCATCAAAGAGACTAGCGAGACAGATACGCAGTATTTT.

The chain uses TRBV18 and TRBJ1-2, with D hard to call. Germline-derived CDR1 and CDR2 are KGHSH and LQKENI. Trimming removed 2 bases from V and 5 bases from J, with 12 bases in between. The CDR3 covers 14 residues. CDR3 amino acids: CASSPERGRYGYTF. In nucleotides, the CDR3 is TGTGCCAGCTCACCAGAAAGAGGGAGGTATGGCTACACCTTC.

The chain links TRBV9 to TRBJ1-6, with D unresolved. CDR1 and CDR2 (germline): SGDLS, YYNGEE. This CDR3 region has 14 residues. Trimming removed 2 bases from V and 7 bases from J, with 10 bases in between. The CDR3 region has the DNA TGTGCCAGCAGCGTGCGTGTTTCAAATTCACCCCTCCACTTT. Encoded protein: CASSVRVSNSPLHF.

This clone showed up just once. The chain combines TRBV7-2 with TRBJ2-3; TRBD2 might be the D (5 bases). Between the trimmed V and J ends, which lost 5 bases and 6 bases, there was a span of 15 bases. The CDR3 loop spans 14 amino acids. CDR1 is SGHTA, CDR2 FQGNSA, per germline. For the CDR3, the DNA is TGTGCCAGCAGCCCCACCTCCTTAGCGGATACGCAGTATTTT. This translates into CASSPTSLADTQYF. Full variable domain (remainder filled in from reference TRBV7-2 and TRBJ2-3): GAGVSQSPSNKVTEKGKDVELRCDPISGHTALYWYRQSLGQGLEFLIYFQGNSAPDKSGLPSDRFSAERTGGSVSTLTIQRTQQEDSAVYLCASSPTSLADTQYFGPGTRLTVL.